This passage covers 9 T cell receptor beta chains from one sample sequenced in a study of regulatory T cells in long-lasting Graves disease. The authors built TCR beta libraries using iRepertoire HTBI primers and Arm-PCR of CDR3 regions. TCRdb re-derived calls from the multiplex PCR reads in MiXCR, one entry per CDR3 protein. The repertoire consists of approximately 400,000 distinct CDR3 sequences, with 10% to 15% occurring once and the leading ten covering approximately 17%. The sample's time point: newly diagnosed GD, antithyroid drugs for less than 3 months. Preparation of the TCR library used RNA extracted from PBMCs. The same sample was also studied in work on T cells in Graves' hyperthyroidism and ophthalmopathy.

The source was peripheral blood mononuclear cells (PBMCs), collected at new diagnosis, from a patient treated with antithyroid drugs. Receptors originate from a woman aged 18-29 years with Graves disease.

This clonotype was seen a few times. This chain connects TRBV5-4 to TRBJ1-2, with TRBD1 matching 9 bases. The CDR3 totals 14 residues. Germline-derived CDR1 and CDR2 are SGHNT and YYREEE (reference sequence). Unmatched junction bases numbered 4, after V lost 2 bases and J lost 5 bases. CDR3 sequence (DNA): TGTGCCAGCAGCTTAGGGACAGGGAAATATGGCTACACCTTC. It yields the protein CASSLGTGKYGYTF.

This clonotype was seen ten or more times. The genes are TRBV11-2 and TRBJ1-3, with D hard to call. This CDR3 has 14 residues. With 1 base removed from V and 3 bases from J, the gap between germline ends came to 7 bases. Germline V gives CDR1 SGHAT, CDR2 FQNNGV. CDR3 amino acids: CASSLGTYGNTIYF. CDR3 in DNA: TGTGCCAGCAGCTTAGGAACATATGGAAACACCATATATTTT.

As for this clonotype: Given a much more abundant clone one base away, this may be a read error. J is TRBJ2-5 and V is TRBV9; D is possibly TRBD1 (5 bases). V was pared by 4 bases and J by 2 bases, with 12 bases between. There are 14 residues in the CDR3. CDR1 and CDR2 (germline): SGDLS, YYNGEE. The chain's CDR3 is CASSSAGMQETQYF. The CDR3 DNA reads TGTGCCAGCAGCTCGGCAGGGATGCAAGAGACCCAGTACTTC.

Many counts were recorded for this clonotype. The chain combines TRBV20-1 with TRBJ2-7; 8 bases are a match to TRBD2. The CDR3 covers 14 residues. Germline CDR1 is DFQATT and CDR2 is SNEGSKA (reference sequence). Trimming cost V 0 bases and J 4 bases; bases outside gene matches: 5. In DNA, the CDR3 is TGCAGTGCTAGAGATGCCAGCGGGGGTTACGAGCAGTACGTC. Amino acids: CSARDASGGYEQYV.

V is TRBV28 and J is TRBJ2-7; 12 nucleotides agree with TRBD1. Losses at the gene ends were 6 bases for V and 4 bases for J; bases not matched to a gene: 4. Germline V gives CDR1 MDHEN, CDR2 SYDVKM. CDR3 length: 14 amino acids. The CDR3 DNA reads TGTGCCAGCAGGAAGGGACAGGGGGCTTACGAGCAGTACTTC. This encodes CASRKGQGAYEQYF.

At least ten counts were recorded for this clonotype. The chain employs TRBV28 and TRBJ1-3; D is ambiguous. Trimming took 3 bases from V and 4 from J, leaving 7 bases between them. CDR3 length: 13 amino acids. Germline assignment: CDR1 MDHEN and CDR2 SYDVKM. The chain's CDR3 is CASSLARGNTIYF. In nucleotides, the CDR3 is TGTGCCAGCAGTTTGGCCAGAGGAAACACCATATATTTT.

The sample holds many counts of this clonotype. This CDR3 fails to terminate in the conserved phenylalanine or tryptophan, so it likely reflects a read error. The CDR3 is CASRPRLGRGSDYGYTL. CDR3 DNA: TGTGCCAGCAGACCACGACTAGGCAGGGGCAGTGACTATGGCTACACCCTC. The chain employs TRBV12-3 or TRBV12-4 and TRBJ1-2, with TRBD1 as a possible D gene (6 bases). V lost 6 bases to trimming and J lost 3 bases, with 23 bases between them. CDR3 length: 17 residues.

This clonotype was picked up a small number of times. The gene calls are TRBV6-5 and TRBJ2-7; TRBD2 matches at 10 bases. J lost 8 bases, V lost 3 bases, and 10 bases had no gene match. Germline CDR1 and CDR2: MNHEY and SVGAGI. The CDR3 consists of 15 residues. CDR3 residues: CASSYHSGGVSKQYV. The CDR3 coding sequence is TGTGCCAGCAGTTATCACAGCGGGGGGGTCTCTAAGCAGTACGTC.

In regard to this clonotype: A much larger clone differs from this one at a single base, so this may be a read error. This chain connects TRBV6-2 or TRBV6-3 to TRBJ2-1; 7 positions match TRBD1. The CDR3 loop spans 15 amino acids. Germline loops: CDR1 MNHEY, CDR2 SVGEGT. The trim removed 5 bases at V and 10 bases at J, leaving 14 bases unmatched. The CDR3 DNA reads TGTGCCAGCAGTGCCCCGACAGGGTCGTTTGCCGAGCAGTTCTTC. It specifies CASSAPTGSFAEQFF.